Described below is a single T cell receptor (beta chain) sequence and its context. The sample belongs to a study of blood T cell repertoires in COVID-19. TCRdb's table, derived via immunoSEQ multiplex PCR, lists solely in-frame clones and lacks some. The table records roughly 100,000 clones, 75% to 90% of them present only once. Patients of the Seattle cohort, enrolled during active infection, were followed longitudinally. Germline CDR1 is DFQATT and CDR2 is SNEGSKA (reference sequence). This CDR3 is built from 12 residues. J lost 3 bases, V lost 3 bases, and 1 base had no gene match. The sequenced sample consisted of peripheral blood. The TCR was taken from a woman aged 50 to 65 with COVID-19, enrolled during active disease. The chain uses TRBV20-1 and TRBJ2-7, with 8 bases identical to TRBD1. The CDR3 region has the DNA TGCAGTGCTAGTGGACAGGGCTACGAGCAGTACTTC. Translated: CSASGQGYEQYF.